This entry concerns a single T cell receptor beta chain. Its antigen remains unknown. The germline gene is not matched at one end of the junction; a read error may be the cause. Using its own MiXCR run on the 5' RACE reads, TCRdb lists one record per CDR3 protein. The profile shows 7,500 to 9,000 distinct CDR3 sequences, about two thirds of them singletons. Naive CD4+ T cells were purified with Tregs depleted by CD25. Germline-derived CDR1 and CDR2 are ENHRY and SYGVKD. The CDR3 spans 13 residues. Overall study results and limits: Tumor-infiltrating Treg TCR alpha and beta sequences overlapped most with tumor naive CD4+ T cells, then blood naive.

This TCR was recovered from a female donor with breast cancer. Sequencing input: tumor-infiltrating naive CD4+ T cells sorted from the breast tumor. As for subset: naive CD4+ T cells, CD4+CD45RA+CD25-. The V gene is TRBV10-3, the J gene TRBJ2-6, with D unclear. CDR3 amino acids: CASSESGANVLTF. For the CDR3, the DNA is TGCGCCAGCAGTGAATCCGGGGCCAACGTCCTGACTTTC.